This TCR beta chain originates from a study of Graves' ophthalmopathy and Graves' hyperthyroidism. Amplifying from RNA transcripts, the study obtained TCR beta CDR3 regions. HTBI-primed first-round RT-PCR preceded second-round multiplex PCR. Each CDR3 protein gets one entry after TCRdb re-called the multiplex PCR reads with MiXCR. Here the sample spans about 58,000 distinct CDR3 sequences, more than 40% being singletons. With a duration under 3 months, ophthalmopathy in the donors showed moderate-to-severe activity, CAS ≥3 and NOSPECS ≥4. Pregnant or lactating patients and those with other autoimmune diseases or uncontrolled infections were excluded. General observations from the study: Between ophthalmopathy and stable hyperthyroidism, a 13-signature model drew a separation with about 85% sensitivity and about 81% specificity. Blood repertoires reportedly contained most expanded thyroid clonotypes above 0.001 frequency.

As regards this clonotype: Its matching antigen is unknown.

The material sequenced was peripheral blood. This TCR came from an adult woman with Graves' ophthalmopathy.

CDR3 in amino acids: CASSPTGPGPNQPQHF. The CDR3 DNA reads TGTGCCAGCTCACCAACCGGGCCAGGTCCCAATCAGCCCCAGCATTTT. The chain uses TRBV18 and TRBJ1-5; no reliable D call. Germline lookup yields CDR1 KGHSH and CDR2 LQKENI. Between the trimmed V and J ends, which lost 2 bases and 3 bases, there was a span of 14 bases. The CDR3 consists of 16 residues. Combining the CDR3 with reference TRBV18 and TRBJ1-5 gives the whole variable domain NAGVMQNPRHLVRRRGQEARLRCSPMKGHSHVYWYRQLPEEGLKFMVYLQKENIIDESGMPKERFSAEFPKEGPSILRIQQVVRGDSAAYFCASSPTGPGPNQPQHFGDGTRLSIL.